This T cell receptor (beta chain) was recorded in a study of early T cells in non-severe SARS-CoV-2 infection. At the level of the study: RNA in bulk from unsorted whole blood was sequenced, and chains were unpaired.

The V and J ends lost 0 bases and 4 bases respectively, with 10 bases between them. Germline CDR1 reads SGHRS; CDR2 reads YFSETQ. This CDR3 contains 15 residues. Overall study findings and caveats: Matching results from VDJdb favored anti-spike CD8 responses, leaving private and CD4 specificities undetected.

Unique molecular identifiers were affixed to single, distinct cDNA molecules. TCRdb reanalysed the 5' RACE reads using MiXCR and keeps one entry per CDR3 protein. The repertoire holds 65,000 to 95,000 distinct CDR3 sequences, with over 8.5% as singletons. In its sample, this clonotype was seen many times. Its antigen is as yet unknown. This clonotype originated in an adult who was a healthcare worker with PCR-confirmed SARS-CoV-2 infection or an uninfected control (not recorded which). The V call is TRBV5-1, the J call TRBJ2-2, with D unclear. Sequenced material: whole blood. Here the CDR3 reads CASSLVLETTGELFF. In nucleotides, the CDR3 is TGCGCCAGCAGCTTGGTCCTTGAGACCACCGGGGAGCTGTTTTTT.